Below, 17 T cell receptor beta chains from the same sample are listed, as sequenced in a study of technical replicates of blood from several donors. This table comes from immunoSEQ multiplex PCR, and its TCRdb copy is limited to in-frame clones, with some not included. The sample lists fewer than 90,000 clones; roughly 97% were seen once. The specimen was T cells isolated from PBMCs. The receptors were gathered from a human donor in good health.

The J gene is TRBJ2-7, the V gene TRBV27; TRBD2 matches 8 bases. Germline V gene lookup returns CDR1 MNHEY and CDR2 SMNVEV (reference sequence). Trimming took 0 bases from V and 6 from J; bases not matched to a gene: 7. This CDR3 comprises 15 residues. Written as DNA, the CDR3 is TGTGCCAGCAGTTTATCTCCAGCGGGAGCCGCCGAGCAGTACTTC. Amino acid sequence: CASSLSPAGAAEQYF.

This chain joins TRBV5-8 and TRBJ2-3; possibly TRBD2 for D (5 bases). V gave up 6 bases and J gave up 2 bases, with 19 bases separating them. The germline V gene has CDR1 SGHTS and CDR2 YDEGEE. The length of the CDR3 is 16 residues. Here the CDR3 reads CASIGSGVPHTDTQYF. CDR3 nucleotides: TGTGCCAGCATAGGATCCGGGGTCCCTCACACAGATACGCAGTATTTT.

The rearrangement joins TRBV9 to TRBJ1-3, with TRBD1 identical over 9 bases. This CDR3 region has 15 residues. J gave up 2 bases and V 0 bases, and 0 bases lay outside the gene matches. The germline V gene encodes CDR1 SGDLS and CDR2 YYNGEE. The CDR3 protein is CASSVGTGAGNTIYF. The DNA for the CDR3 is TGTGCCAGCAGCGTAGGGACAGGGGCTGGAAACACCATATATTTT.

V gene TRBV5-4 combines with J gene TRBJ1-2; D might be TRBD1 (5 bases). Germline assignment: CDR1 SGHNT and CDR2 YYREEE (reference sequence). This CDR3 spans 12 amino acids. Trimming removed 0 bases from V and 8 bases from J, with 8 bases in between. CDR3 region: CASSLEGAGYTF. The CDR3 DNA reads TGTGCCAGCAGCTTGGAAGGGGCCGGCTACACCTTC.

The V call is TRBV13, the J call TRBJ1-1, with 8 bases aligning to TRBD1. CDR3 length: 13 residues. In germline, CDR1 is PRHDT, CDR2 FYEKMQ (reference sequence). J was trimmed by 6 bases and V by 5 bases; bases with no gene match: 5. The CDR3 sequence is CASSPDRGAEAFF. The DNA of the CDR3 is TGTGCCAGCAGCCCCGACAGGGGAGCTGAAGCTTTCTTT.

The rearrangement links TRBV5-4 to TRBJ2-5; TRBD2 is a possible D gene (6 bases). The CDR3 runs 15 residues. CDR1 is SGHNT, CDR2 YYREEE, per germline (reference sequence). With 1 base removed from V and 0 bases from J, the gap between germline ends came to 10 bases. CDR3 sequence (DNA): TGTGCCAGCAGCTTGTCCGCGGGGTACCAAGAGACCCAGTACTTC. This encodes CASSLSAGYQETQYF.

The chain couples TRBV19 to TRBJ1-5; D possibly corresponds to TRBD1 (5 bases). CDR1 is LNHDA, CDR2 SQIVND, per germline (reference sequence). The CDR3 consists of 15 residues. V gave up 0 bases and J gave up 3 bases, with 9 bases separating them. CDR3 sequence reads: CASSIEGRDNQPQHF. Here the CDR3 DNA reads TGTGCCAGTAGTATAGAAGGCAGGGACAATCAGCCCCAGCATTTT. Together with reference TRBV19 and TRBJ1-5, the CDR3 gives the full variable domain: DGGITQSPKYLFRKEGQNVTLSCEQNLNHDAMYWYRQDPGQGLRLIYYSQIVNDFQKGDIAEGYSVSREKKESFPLTVTSAQKNPTAFYLCASSIEGRDNQPQHFGDGTRLSIL.

The chain couples TRBV11-2 to TRBJ2-5; 8 bases agree with TRBD2. V dropped 0 bases and J dropped 1; count of bases not matched to a gene: 4. Germline CDR1 is SGHAT and CDR2 is FQNNGV. There are 16 residues in the CDR3. The CDR3 sequence: CASSLEGGRIQETQYF. As DNA, the CDR3 is TGTGCCAGCAGCTTAGAGGGCGGGAGGATCCAAGAGACCCAGTACTTC.

V and J are TRBV19 and TRBJ2-7; TRBD2 agrees at 7 bases. Germline V gene sequence: CDR1 LNHDA, CDR2 SQIVND (reference sequence). CDR3 length: 17 residues. Trimming removed 7 bases from V and 2 bases from J; junction bases left unmatched: 17. Here the CDR3 reads CASITLPPLAATYEQYF. The CDR3 DNA follows: TGTGCCAGTATCACCTTACCCCCCCTAGCGGCGACCTACGAGCAGTACTTC.

The rearrangement uses TRBV27 and TRBJ2-7, with a weak D call TRBD2 (5 bases). CDR3 length equals 13 residues. V was cut by 5 bases and J by 7 bases, with 15 bases left in between. Germline V gene sequence: CDR1 MNHEY, CDR2 SMNVEV (reference sequence). The CDR3 DNA reads as TGTGCCAGCAGTCCGGCCAGTACGGGAGAGCAGTACTTC. Its translation is CASSPASTGEQYF.

This sequence joins TRBV5-4 and TRBJ1-1; no reliable D call. This CDR3 has 13 amino acids. Germline CDR1 and CDR2: SGHNT and YYREEE (reference sequence). The ends were cut back, 0 bases at V and 4 bases at J, with 7 bases in the middle. CDR3 bases: TGTGCCAGCAGCTTGGCCGGGTCCACTGAAGCTTTCTTT. Protein product: CASSLAGSTEAFF.

This clone is a singleton in its sample. The CDR3 nucleotides are TGTGCCAGCAGTTTAACATCCTCGAACACTGAAGCTTTCTTT. This translates into CASSLTSSNTEAFF. The V and J genes are TRBV27 and TRBJ1-1; D is unclear. Deletions cut 2 bases from V and 1 base from J, with 8 bases between. Germline V gene sequence: CDR1 MNHEY, CDR2 SMNVEV (reference sequence). The length of the CDR3 is 14 residues.

The V and J genes are TRBV4-1 and TRBJ1-4, with D hard to call. Germline lookup yields CDR1 MGHRA and CDR2 YSYEKL. Between the trimmed V and J ends, which lost 3 bases and 10 bases, there was a span of 21 bases. The CDR3 sequence is 16 residues long. Written as DNA, the CDR3 is TGCGCCAGCAGCCAGGTAGGCGGGAGAAACTACCGAAAACTGTTTTTT. Encoded protein: CASSQVGGRNYRKLFF.

The chain employs TRBV30 and TRBJ2-2; 7 bases line up with TRBD1. The V gene's germline CDR1 is GTSNPN and CDR2 SVGIG (reference sequence). The ends lost 1 base at V and 6 bases at J; junction bases unmatched: 8. This CDR3 spans 15 amino acids. CDR3 amino acids: CAWSARTGLSGELFF. CDR3 bases: TGTGCCTGGAGTGCAAGGACAGGCCTCTCCGGGGAGCTGTTTTTT.

The chain joins TRBV10-3 to TRBJ2-1; maybe TRBD2 (6 bases). The CDR3 length is 12 residues. In germline, CDR1 is ENHRY, CDR2 SYGVKD. Trimming removed 7 bases from V and 7 bases from J, with 11 bases in between. The CDR3 region is CAIIGGDNEQFF. The CDR3 DNA follows: TGTGCCATCATCGGCGGGGATAATGAGCAGTTCTTC.

The chain links TRBV7-8 to TRBJ1-4, with D possibly matching TRBD1 (5 bases). This CDR3 spans 15 amino acids. The V and J ends lost 1 base and 5 bases respectively, with 11 bases between them. Per germline, CDR1 SGHVS and CDR2 FQNEAQ. CDR3 residues: CASSLGRQPNEKLFF. In nucleotides, the CDR3 is TGTGCCAGCAGCTTAGGCAGACAGCCCAATGAAAAACTGTTTTTT.

The genes are TRBV10-3 and TRBJ1-5; D possibly corresponds to TRBD1 (5 bases). Germline loops: CDR1 ENHRY, CDR2 SYGVKD. With 3 bases removed from V and 4 bases from J, the gap between germline ends came to 13 bases. The CDR3 is made up of 15 amino acids. The CDR3 loop reads CAISDRASQNQPQHF. In nucleotides, the CDR3 is TGTGCCATCAGTGACAGGGCATCGCAAAATCAGCCCCAGCATTTT.